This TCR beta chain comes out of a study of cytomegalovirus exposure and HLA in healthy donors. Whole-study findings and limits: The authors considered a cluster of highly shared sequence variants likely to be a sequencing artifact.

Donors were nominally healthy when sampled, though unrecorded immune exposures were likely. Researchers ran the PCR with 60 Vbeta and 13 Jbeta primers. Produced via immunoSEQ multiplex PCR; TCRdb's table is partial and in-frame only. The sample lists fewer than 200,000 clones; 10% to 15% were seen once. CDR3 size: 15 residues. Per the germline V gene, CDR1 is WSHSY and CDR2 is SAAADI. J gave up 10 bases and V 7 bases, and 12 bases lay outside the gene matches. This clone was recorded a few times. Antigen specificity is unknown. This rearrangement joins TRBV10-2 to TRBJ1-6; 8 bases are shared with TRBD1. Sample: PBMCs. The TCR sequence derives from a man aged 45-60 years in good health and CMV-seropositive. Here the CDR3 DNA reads TGCGCCAGCACACCAGGGGGCGCTGGGTGGTCACCCCTCCACTTT. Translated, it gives CASTPGGAGWSPLHF.